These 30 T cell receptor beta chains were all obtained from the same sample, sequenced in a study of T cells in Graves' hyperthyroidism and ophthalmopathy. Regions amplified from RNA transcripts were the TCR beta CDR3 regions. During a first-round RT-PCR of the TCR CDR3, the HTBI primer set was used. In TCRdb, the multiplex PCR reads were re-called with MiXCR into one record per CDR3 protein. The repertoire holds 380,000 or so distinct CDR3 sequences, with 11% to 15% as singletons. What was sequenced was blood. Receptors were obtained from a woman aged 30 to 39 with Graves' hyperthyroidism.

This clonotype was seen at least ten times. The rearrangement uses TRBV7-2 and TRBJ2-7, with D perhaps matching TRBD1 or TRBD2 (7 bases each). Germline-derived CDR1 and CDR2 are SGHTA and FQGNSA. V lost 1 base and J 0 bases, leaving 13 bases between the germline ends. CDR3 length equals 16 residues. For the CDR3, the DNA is TGTGCCAGCAGCTTAGGAGCGGGACAGCTCTCCTACGAGCAGTACTTC. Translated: CASSLGAGQLSYEQYF.

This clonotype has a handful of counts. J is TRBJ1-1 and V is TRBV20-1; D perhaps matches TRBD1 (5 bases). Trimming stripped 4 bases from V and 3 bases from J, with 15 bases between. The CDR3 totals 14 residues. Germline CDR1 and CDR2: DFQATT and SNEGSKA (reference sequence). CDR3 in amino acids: CSAISGGADTEAFF. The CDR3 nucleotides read TGCAGTGCTATTTCTGGGGGTGCAGACACTGAAGCTTTCTTT.

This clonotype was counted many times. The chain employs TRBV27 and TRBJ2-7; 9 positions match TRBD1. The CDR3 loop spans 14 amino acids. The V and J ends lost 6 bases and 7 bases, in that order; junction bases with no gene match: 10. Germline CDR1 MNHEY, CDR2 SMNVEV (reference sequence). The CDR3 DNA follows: TGTGCCAGCAGGACAGCGGGACAGGGAAATGAGCAGTACTTC. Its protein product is CASRTAGQGNEQYF.

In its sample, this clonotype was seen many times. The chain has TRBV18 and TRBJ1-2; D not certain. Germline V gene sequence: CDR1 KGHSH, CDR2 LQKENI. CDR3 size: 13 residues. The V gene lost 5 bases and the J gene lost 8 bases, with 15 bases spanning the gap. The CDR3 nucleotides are TGTGCCAGCTCAGGGTCCAACACGGCCGGCTACACCTTC. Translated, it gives CASSGSNTAGYTF.

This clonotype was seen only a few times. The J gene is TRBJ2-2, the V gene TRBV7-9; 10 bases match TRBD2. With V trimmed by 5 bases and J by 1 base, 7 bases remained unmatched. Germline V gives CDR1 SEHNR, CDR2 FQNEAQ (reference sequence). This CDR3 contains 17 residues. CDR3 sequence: CASSPTQREGNTGELFF. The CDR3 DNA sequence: TGTGCCAGCAGCCCAACTCAGCGGGAGGGGAACACCGGGGAGCTGTTTTTT.

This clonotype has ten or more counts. The CDR3 DNA sequence: TGCAGTGCTAGAGATATAGGGACATCATATGGCTACACCTTC. Encoded protein: CSARDIGTSYGYTF. The chain employs TRBV20-1 and TRBJ1-2; tentative D call: TRBD1 (6 bases). The germline CDR1 and CDR2 sequences are DFQATT and SNEGSKA (reference sequence). This CDR3 comprises 14 residues. V gave up 0 bases and J gave up 5 bases, with 13 bases separating them.

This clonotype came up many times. The CDR3 DNA reads as TGCAGCGTTTGGTGGACTGAAGCTTTCTTT. This sequence encodes CSVWWTEAFF. The chain combines TRBV29-1 with TRBJ1-1; D unclear. This CDR3 has 10 residues. The V and J ends lost 5 bases and 5 bases respectively, with 6 bases between them. Germline values: CDR1 SQVTM, CDR2 ANQGSEA.

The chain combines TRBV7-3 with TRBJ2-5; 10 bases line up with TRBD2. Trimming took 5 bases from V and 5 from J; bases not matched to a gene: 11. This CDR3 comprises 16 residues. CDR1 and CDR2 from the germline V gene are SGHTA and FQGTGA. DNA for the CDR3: TGTGCCAGCAGCATCACTAGCGGGGCAGCGAAGGAGACCCAGTACTTC. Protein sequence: CASSITSGAAKETQYF.

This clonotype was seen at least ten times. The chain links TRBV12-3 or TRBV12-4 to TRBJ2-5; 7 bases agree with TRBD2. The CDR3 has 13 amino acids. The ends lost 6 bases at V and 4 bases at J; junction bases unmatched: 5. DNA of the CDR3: TGTGCCAGCAGCTTCGGGACTACAGAGACCCAGTACTTC. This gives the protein CASSFGTTETQYF.

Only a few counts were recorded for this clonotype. In nucleotides, the CDR3 is TGTGCCAGCAGTTTATCGTCCGACCATGAGCAGTTCTTC. It yields the protein CASSLSSDHEQFF. The chain combines TRBV28 with TRBJ2-1; D is uncertain. V was cut by 1 base and J by 8 bases, with 9 bases left in between. Germline-derived CDR1 and CDR2 are MDHEN and SYDVKM. The length of the CDR3 is 13 residues. Looking up the rest from reference TRBV28 and TRBJ2-1 gives the full variable domain: DVKVTQSSRYLVKRTGEKVFLECVQDMDHENMFWYRQDPGLGLRLIYFSYDVKMKEKGDIPEGYSVSREKKERFSLILESASTNQTSMYLCASSLSSDHEQFFGPGTRLTVL.

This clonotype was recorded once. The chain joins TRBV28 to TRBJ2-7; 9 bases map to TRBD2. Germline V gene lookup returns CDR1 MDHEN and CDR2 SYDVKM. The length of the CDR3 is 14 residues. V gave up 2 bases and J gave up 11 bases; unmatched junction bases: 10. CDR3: CASSLPSTGTSKYF. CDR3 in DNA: TGTGCCAGCAGTTTACCTTCGACAGGGACTAGCAAGTACTTC.

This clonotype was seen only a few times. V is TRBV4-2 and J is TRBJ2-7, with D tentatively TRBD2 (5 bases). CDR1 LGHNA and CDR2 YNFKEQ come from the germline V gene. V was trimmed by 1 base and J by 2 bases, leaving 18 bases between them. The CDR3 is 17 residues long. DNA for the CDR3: TGTGCCAGCAGCCAAGTAACTAGAGGAAAAAATACCTACGAGCAGTACTTC. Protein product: CASSQVTRGKNTYEQYF.

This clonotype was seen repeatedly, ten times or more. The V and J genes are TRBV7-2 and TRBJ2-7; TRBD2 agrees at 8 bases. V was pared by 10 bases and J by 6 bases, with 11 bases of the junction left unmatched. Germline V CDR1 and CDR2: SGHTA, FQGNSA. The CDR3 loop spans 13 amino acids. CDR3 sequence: CATGGDWGLEQYF. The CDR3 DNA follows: TGTGCCACGGGAGGGGATTGGGGGCTCGAGCAGTACTTC.

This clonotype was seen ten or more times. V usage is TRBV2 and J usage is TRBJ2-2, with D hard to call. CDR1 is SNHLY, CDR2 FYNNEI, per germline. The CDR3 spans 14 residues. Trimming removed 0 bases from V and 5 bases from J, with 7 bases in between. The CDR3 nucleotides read TGTGCCAGCAGTGAAGCGCTGAGAACCGGGGAGCTGTTTTTT. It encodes CASSEALRTGELFF.

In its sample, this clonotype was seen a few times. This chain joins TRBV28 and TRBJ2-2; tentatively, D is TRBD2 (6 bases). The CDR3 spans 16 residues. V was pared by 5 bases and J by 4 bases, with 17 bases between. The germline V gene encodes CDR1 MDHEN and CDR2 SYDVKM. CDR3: CASSRLAEHLTGELFF. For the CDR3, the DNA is TGTGCCAGCAGTCGATTAGCGGAACACCTCACCGGGGAGCTGTTTTTT. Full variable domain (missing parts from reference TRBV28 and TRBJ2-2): DVKVTQSSRYLVKRTGEKVFLECVQDMDHENMFWYRQDPGLGLRLIYFSYDVKMKEKGDIPEGYSVSREKKERFSLILESASTNQTSMYLCASSRLAEHLTGELFFGEGSRLTVL.

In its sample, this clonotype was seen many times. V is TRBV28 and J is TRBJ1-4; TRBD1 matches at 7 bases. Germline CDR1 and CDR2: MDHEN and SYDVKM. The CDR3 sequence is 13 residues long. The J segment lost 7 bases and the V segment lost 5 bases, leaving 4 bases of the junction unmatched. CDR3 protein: CASSGWDSEKLFF. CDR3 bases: TGTGCCAGCAGTGGTTGGGACAGTGAAAAACTGTTTTTT.

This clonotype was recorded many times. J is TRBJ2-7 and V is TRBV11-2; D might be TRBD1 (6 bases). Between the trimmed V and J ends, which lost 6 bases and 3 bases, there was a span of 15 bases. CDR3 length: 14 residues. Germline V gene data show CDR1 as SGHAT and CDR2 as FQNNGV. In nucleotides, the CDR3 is TGTGCCAGCAGAAACATACAGGGCGACTACGAGCAGTACTTC. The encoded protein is CASRNIQGDYEQYF. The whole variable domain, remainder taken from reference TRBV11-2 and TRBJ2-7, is EAGVAQSPRYKIIEKRQSVAFWCNPISGHATLYWYQQILGQGPKLLIQFQNNGVVDDSQLPKDRFSAERLKGVDSTLKIQPAKLEDSAVYLCASRNIQGDYEQYFGPGTRLTVT.

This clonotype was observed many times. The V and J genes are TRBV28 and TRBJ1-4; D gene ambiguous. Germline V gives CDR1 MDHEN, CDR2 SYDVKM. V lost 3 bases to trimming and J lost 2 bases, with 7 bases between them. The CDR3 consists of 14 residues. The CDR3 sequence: CASSFGGTNEKLFF. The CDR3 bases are TGTGCCAGCAGTTTTGGTGGGACTAATGAAAAACTGTTTTTT. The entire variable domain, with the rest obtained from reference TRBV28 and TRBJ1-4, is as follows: DVKVTQSSRYLVKRTGEKVFLECVQDMDHENMFWYRQDPGLGLRLIYFSYDVKMKEKGDIPEGYSVSREKKERFSLILESASTNQTSMYLCASSFGGTNEKLFFGSGTQLSVL.

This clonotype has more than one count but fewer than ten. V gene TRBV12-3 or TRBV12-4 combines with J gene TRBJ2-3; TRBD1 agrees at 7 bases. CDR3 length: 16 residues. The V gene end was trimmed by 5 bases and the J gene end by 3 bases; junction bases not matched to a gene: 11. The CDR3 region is CASSRLPGGRTDTQYF. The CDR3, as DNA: TGTGCCAGCAGTAGGCTCCCAGGGGGACGTACAGATACGCAGTATTTT.

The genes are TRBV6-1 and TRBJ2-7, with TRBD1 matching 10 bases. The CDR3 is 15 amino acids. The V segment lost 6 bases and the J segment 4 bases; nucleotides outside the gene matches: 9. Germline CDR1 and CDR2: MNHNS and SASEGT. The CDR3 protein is CASRFRDRGGYEQYF. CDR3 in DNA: TGTGCCAGCAGATTCCGGGACAGGGGAGGGTACGAGCAGTACTTC.

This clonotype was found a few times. The CDR3 sequence: CSAREDLLAGGPSTGELFF. The CDR3 DNA sequence: TGCAGTGCTAGAGAGGATCTTCTAGCGGGAGGGCCCAGCACCGGGGAGCTGTTTTTT. The rearrangement joins TRBV20-1 to TRBJ2-2; 12 bases line up with TRBD2. This CDR3 is built from 19 residues. V was pared by 0 bases and J by 4 bases, with 12 bases of the junction left unmatched. Per germline, CDR1 DFQATT and CDR2 SNEGSKA (reference sequence).

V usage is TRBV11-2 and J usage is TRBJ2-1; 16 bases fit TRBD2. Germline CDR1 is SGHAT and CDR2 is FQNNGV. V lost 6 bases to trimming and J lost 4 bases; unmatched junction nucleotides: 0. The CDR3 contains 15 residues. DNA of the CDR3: TGTGCCAGCAGGGGACTAGCGGGAGGGTACAATGAGCAGTTCTTC. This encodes CASRGLAGGYNEQFF.

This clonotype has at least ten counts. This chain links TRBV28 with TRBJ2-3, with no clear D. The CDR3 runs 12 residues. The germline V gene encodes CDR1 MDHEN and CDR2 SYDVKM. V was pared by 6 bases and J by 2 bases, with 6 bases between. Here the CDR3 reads CASRGFTDTQYF. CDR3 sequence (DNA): TGTGCCAGCAGGGGATTCACAGATACGCAGTATTTT.

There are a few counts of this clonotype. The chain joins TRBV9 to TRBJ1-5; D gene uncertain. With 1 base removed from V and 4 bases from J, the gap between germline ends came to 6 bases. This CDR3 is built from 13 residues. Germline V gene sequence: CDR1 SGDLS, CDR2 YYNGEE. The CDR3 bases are TGTGCCAGCAGCGTATCGATGAATCAGCCCCAGCATTTT. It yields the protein CASSVSMNQPQHF.

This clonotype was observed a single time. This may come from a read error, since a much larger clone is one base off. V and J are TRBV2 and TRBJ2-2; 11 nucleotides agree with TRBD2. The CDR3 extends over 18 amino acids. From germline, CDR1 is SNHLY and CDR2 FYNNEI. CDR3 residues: CASSELAGGMRNTGELVF. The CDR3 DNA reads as TGTGCCAGCAGTGAACTAGCGGGGGGAATGAGGAACACCGGGGAGCTGGTTTTT.

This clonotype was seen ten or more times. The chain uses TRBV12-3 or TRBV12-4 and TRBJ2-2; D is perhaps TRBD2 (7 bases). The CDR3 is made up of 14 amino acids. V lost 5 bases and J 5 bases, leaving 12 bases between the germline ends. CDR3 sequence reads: CASSVGGRTGELFF. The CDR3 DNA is TGTGCCAGCAGTGTCGGGGGGCGAACCGGGGAGCTGTTTTTT.

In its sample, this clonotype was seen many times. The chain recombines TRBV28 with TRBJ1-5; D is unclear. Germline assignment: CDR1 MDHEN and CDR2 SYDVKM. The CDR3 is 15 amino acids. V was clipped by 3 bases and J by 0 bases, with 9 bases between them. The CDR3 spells CASSFLFDSNQPQHF. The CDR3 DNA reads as TGTGCCAGCAGTTTCTTATTCGATAGCAATCAGCCCCAGCATTTT.

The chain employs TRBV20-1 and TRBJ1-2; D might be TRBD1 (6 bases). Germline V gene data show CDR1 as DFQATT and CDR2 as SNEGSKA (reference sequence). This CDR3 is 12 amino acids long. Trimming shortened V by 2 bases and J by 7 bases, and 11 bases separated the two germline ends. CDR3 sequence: CSARWGALGYTF. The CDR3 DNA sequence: TGCAGTGCTAGATGGGGGGCTCTTGGCTACACCTTC.

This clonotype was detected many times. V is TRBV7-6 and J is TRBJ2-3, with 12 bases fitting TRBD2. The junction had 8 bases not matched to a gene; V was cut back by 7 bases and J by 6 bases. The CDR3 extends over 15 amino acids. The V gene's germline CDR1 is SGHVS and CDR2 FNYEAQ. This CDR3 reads CASTGLAGGPDTQYF. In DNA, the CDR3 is TGTGCCAGCACCGGGCTAGCGGGAGGGCCCGATACGCAGTATTTT.

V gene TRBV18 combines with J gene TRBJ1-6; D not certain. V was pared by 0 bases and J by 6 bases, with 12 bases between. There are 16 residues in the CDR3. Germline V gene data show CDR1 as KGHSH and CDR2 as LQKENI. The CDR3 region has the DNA TGTGCCAGCTCACCACCCACTCTACGGGGTAATTCACCCCTCCACTTT. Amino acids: CASSPPTLRGNSPLHF.